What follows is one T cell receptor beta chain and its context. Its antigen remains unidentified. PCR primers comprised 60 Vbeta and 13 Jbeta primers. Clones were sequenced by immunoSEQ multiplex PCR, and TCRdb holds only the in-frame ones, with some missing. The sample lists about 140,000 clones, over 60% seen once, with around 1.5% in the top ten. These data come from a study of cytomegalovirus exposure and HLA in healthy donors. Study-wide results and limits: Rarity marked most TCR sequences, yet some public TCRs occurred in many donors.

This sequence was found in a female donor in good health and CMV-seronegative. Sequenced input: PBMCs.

CDR3 in amino acids: CASNGGGHSTDTQYF. As DNA, the CDR3 is TGCGCCAGCAACGGTGGGGGACACAGCACAGATACGCAGTATTTT. V is TRBV5-1 and J is TRBJ2-3; possible D gene TRBD1, 6 bases. Germline V gene data show CDR1 as SGHRS and CDR2 as YFSETQ. CDR3 length: 15 residues. Between the trimmed V and J ends, which lost 6 bases and 0 bases, there was a span of 14 bases.